A selection of T cell receptor beta chains follows, all from one sample in a study of control samples from healthy donors and cancer patients. Repertoires were generated with immunoSEQ multiplex PCR, while TCRdb's copy carries only in-frame clones and drops some. The data contain roughly 100,000 clones, 85% to 90% of them singletons. What was sequenced was blood. These receptors came from a young man in good health. Both conserved end residues are part of each CDR3. Each record gives: V gene, clone size, D gene, J gene, CDR3 DNA, CDR3 protein. The D gene is left open where the match is weak. The size of a clone is reported for some rows only, either as once, few or many, or as a class for expanded clones.

TRBV20-1	.	.	TRBJ1-2	TGCAGTCCACGACAGGAGGATGGCTACACCTTC	CSPRQEDGYTF
TRBV10-3	.	.	TRBJ1-1	TGTGCCATCAGTGTCGGGGCCGGGGGCACTGAAGCTTTCTTT	CAISVGAGGTEAFF
TRBV4-2	.	TRBD2	TRBJ2-2	TGTGCCAGCAGCCAAAAATTAGCGGGAGAGGTCGGGGAGCTGTTTTTT	CASSQKLAGEVGELFF
TRBV2	.	TRBD1	TRBJ2-1	TGTGCCAGCGGGACAGGGGGCAATGAGCAGTTCTTC	CASGTGGNEQFF
TRBV19	.	TRBD1	TRBJ1-3	TGTGCCAGTAGTACCCTAGGGACAGCCTCTGGAAACACCATATATTTT	CASSTLGTASGNTIYF
TRBV6-5	.	.	TRBJ1-6	TGTGCCAGCAGTTACGAGGCGGGGTCGGGTTCACCCCTCCACTTT	CASSYEAGSGSPLHF
TRBV7-2	.	TRBD2	TRBJ2-7	TGTGCCAGCAGCTCCCGGTTAGGGGAGATAGCGGGAGCCCCCTACGAGCAGTACTTC	CASSSRLGEIAGAPYEQYF
TRBV11-2	.	TRBD2	TRBJ2-2	TGTGCCAGCAGACGACTAGCGGGAGGTACCGGGGAGCTGTTTTTT	CASRRLAGGTGELFF
TRBV6-4	.	.	TRBJ2-7	TGTGCCAGCCGGCGCTGGGCTGATACTAACTACGAGCAGTACTTC	CASRRWADTNYEQYF
TRBV7-2	.	.	TRBJ1-6	TGTGCCAGCAGCTTATCAAGCGGACACTATAATTCACCCCTCCACTTT	CASSLSSGHYNSPLHF
TRBV4-3	.	TRBD2	TRBJ2-1	TGCGCCAGCAGCCAAGGGGGTAGCGGGAGCCCTGAGCAGTTCTTC	CASSQGGSGSPEQFF
TRBV5-1	.	.	TRBJ1-3	TGCGCCAGCAGCCGAATACAGGGCTCTGGAAACACCATATATTTT	CASSRIQGSGNTIYF
TRBV6-1	.	.	TRBJ2-5	TGTGCCAGCAGTGGCCGGGACCCAAGAATAGGGGAGACCCAGTACTTC	CASSGRDPRIGETQYF
TRBV6-4	.	.	TRBJ2-2	TGTGCCAGCAGCCCGGACACCGTCATTAACACCGGGGAGCTGTTTTTT	CASSPDTVINTGELFF
TRBV7-2	.	TRBD1	TRBJ2-4	TGTGCCAGCAGCCCCCGGGACAGGGAGTCGAAAAACATTCAGTACTTC	CASSPRDRESKNIQYF
TRBV7-2	.	TRBD1	TRBJ1-1	TGTGCCAGCAGGGACCGGACAGGGTCGACCGGCCCTGAAGCTTTCTTT	CASRDRTGSTGPEAFF
TRBV5-6	.	.	TRBJ2-1	TGTGCCAGCAGCAGGGCCTGGGGGAATGAGCAGTTCTTC	CASSRAWGNEQFF
TRBV14	once	.	TRBJ2-1	TGTGCCAGCAGCCAAGATACGTTTCGAAATGAGCAGTTCTTC	CASSQDTFRNEQFF
TRBV7-2	.	.	TRBJ1-1	TGTGCCAGCAGCTTAGAAATGAGGGGTAACACTGAAGCTTTCTTT	CASSLEMRGNTEAFF
TRBV9	.	.	TRBJ2-1	TGTGCCAGCAGCGTAGGGGGACCGGACGATGAGCAGTTCTTC	CASSVGGPDDEQFF
TRBV6-6	.	TRBD1	TRBJ1-1	TGTGCCAGCAGTTATCGACAGGGGCACACTGAAGCTTTCTTT	CASSYRQGHTEAFF
TRBV9	.	.	TRBJ2-7	TGTGCCAGCAGCGTAGGTACTCGAAGCCCCTACGAGCAGTACTTC	CASSVGTRSPYEQYF